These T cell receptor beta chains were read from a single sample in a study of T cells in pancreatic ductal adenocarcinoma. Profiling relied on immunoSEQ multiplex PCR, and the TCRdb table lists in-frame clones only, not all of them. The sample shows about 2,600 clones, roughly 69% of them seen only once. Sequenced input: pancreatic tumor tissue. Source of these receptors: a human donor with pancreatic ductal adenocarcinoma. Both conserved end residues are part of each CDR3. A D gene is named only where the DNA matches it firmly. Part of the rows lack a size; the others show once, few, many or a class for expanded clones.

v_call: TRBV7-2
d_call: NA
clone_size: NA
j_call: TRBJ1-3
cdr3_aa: CASSFGGGGNTIYF
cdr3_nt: TGTGCCAGCAGCTTCGGGGGTGGAGGAAACACCATATATTTT

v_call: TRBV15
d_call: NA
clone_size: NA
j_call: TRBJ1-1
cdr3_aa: CATSATRLNTEAFF
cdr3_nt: TGTGCCACCAGCGCTACACGGTTGAACACTGAAGCTTTCTTT

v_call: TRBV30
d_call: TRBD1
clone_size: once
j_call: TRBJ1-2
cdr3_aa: CAWSGLGQGRYGYTF
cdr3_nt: TGTGCCTGGAGTGGACTCGGACAGGGGAGGTATGGCTACACCTTC

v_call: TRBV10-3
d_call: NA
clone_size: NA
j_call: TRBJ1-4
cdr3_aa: CAISEGMEEKLFF
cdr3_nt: TGTGCCATCAGTGAGGGCATGGAAGAAAAACTGTTTTTT

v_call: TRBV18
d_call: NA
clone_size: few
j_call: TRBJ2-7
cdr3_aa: CASSLEATYEQYF
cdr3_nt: TGTGCCAGCTCATTGGAGGCAACCTACGAGCAGTACTTC

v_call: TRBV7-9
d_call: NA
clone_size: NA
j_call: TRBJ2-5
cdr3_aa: CASSLPNQETQYF
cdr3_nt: TGTGCCAGCAGCCTACCTAACCAAGAGACCCAGTACTTC

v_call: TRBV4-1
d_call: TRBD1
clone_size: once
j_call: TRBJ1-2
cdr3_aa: CASSQGGQFHYGYTF
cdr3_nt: TGCGCCAGCAGCCAAGGGGGACAGTTCCACTATGGCTACACCTTC

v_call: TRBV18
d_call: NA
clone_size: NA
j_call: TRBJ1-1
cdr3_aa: CASSQGFNTEAFF
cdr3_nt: TGTGCCAGCTCACAGGGGTTCAACACTGAAGCTTTCTTT

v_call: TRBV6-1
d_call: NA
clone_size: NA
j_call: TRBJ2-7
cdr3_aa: CASSEPYMYEQYF
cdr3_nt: TGTGCCAGCAGTGAACCTTATATGTACGAGCAGTACTTC

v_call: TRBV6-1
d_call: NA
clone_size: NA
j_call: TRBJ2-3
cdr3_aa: CASSEDTGWVTDTQYF
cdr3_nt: TGTGCCAGCAGTGAAGACACAGGGTGGGTGACAGATACGCAGTATTTT

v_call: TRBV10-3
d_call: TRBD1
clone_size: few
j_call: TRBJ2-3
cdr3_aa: CAISPDRVSTDTQYF
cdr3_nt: TGTGCCATCAGTCCAGACAGGGTCAGCACAGATACGCAGTATTTT

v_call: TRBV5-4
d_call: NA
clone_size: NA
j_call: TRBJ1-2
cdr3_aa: CASSPGSYGYTF
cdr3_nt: TGTGCCAGCAGCCCGGGGAGCTATGGCTACACCTTC

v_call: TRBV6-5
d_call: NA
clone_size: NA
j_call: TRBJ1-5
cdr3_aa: CASSPSLVGQPQHF
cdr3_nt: TGTGCCAGCAGTCCCTCTTTAGTTGGTCAGCCCCAGCATTTT

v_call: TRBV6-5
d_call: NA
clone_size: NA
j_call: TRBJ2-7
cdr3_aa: CASSNTTYYEQYF
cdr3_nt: TGTGCCAGCAGCAACACGACTTACTACGAGCAGTACTTC

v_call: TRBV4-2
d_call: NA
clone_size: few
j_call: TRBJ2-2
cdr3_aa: CASSQDLASELFF
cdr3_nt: TGTGCCAGCAGCCAAGATTTAGCGTCGGAGCTGTTTTTT

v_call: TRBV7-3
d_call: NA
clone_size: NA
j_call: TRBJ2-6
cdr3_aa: CASSSPGSGANVLTF
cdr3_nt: TGTGCCAGCAGCTCACCAGGATCTGGGGCCAACGTCCTGACTTTC

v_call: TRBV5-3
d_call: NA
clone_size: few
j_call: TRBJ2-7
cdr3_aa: CASTDGTHSYEQYF
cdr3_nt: TGTGCCAGCACCGACGGGACACACTCCTACGAGCAGTACTTC

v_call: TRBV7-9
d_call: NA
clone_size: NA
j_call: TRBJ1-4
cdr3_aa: CASSPEGDLKLFF
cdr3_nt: TGTGCCAGCAGCCCCGAGGGAGACTTGAAACTGTTTTTT

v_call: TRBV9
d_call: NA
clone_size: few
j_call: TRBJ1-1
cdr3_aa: CASSVDGRTGNTEAFF
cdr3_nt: TGTGCCAGCAGCGTAGACGGGCGAACCGGGAACACTGAAGCTTTCTTT

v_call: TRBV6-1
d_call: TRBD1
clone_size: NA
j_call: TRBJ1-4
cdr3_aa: CASSLETGGNEKLFF
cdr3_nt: TGTGCCAGCAGTCTGGAGACAGGGGGTAATGAAAAACTGTTTTTT

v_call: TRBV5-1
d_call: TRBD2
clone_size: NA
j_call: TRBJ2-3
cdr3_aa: CASSFGLAGGQDTQYF
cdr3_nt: TGCGCCAGCAGCTTTGGACTAGCGGGGGGACAAGATACGCAGTATTTT

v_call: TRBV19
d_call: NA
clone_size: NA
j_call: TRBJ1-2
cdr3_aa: CASQGGRGYGYTF
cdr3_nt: TGTGCCTCCCAAGGGGGTCGGGGCTATGGCTACACCTTC

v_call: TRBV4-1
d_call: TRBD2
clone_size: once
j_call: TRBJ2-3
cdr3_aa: CASSLQLAGGPQDTQYF
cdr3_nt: TGCGCCAGCAGCTTGCAACTAGCGGGAGGGCCACAGGATACGCAGTATTTT

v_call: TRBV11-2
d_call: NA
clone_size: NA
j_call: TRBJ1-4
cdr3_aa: CASSFSRQEKLFF
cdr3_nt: TGTGCCAGCAGCTTCTCTAGACAGGAAAAACTGTTTTTT

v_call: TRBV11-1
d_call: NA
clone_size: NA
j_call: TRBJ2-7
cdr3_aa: CASSLALEQYF
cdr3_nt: TGTGCCAGCAGCTTAGCCCTCGAGCAGTACTTC